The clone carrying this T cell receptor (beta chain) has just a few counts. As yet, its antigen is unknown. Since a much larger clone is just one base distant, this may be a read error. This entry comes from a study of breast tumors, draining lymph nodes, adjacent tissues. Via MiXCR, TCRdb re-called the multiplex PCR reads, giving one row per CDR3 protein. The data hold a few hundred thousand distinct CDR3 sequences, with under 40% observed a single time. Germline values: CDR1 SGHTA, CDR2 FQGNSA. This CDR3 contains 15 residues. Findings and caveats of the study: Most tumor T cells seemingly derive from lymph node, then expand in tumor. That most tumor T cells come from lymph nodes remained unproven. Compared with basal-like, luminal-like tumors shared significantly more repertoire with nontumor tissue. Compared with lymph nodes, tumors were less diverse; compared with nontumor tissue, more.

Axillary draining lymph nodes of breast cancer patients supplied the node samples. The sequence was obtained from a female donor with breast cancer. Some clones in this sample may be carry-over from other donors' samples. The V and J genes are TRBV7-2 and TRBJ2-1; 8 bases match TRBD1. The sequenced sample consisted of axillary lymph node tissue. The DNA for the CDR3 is TGTGCCAGCAGCCCGACAGGGGTCCCCTACAATGAGCAGCTCTTC. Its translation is CASSPTGVPYNEQLF.